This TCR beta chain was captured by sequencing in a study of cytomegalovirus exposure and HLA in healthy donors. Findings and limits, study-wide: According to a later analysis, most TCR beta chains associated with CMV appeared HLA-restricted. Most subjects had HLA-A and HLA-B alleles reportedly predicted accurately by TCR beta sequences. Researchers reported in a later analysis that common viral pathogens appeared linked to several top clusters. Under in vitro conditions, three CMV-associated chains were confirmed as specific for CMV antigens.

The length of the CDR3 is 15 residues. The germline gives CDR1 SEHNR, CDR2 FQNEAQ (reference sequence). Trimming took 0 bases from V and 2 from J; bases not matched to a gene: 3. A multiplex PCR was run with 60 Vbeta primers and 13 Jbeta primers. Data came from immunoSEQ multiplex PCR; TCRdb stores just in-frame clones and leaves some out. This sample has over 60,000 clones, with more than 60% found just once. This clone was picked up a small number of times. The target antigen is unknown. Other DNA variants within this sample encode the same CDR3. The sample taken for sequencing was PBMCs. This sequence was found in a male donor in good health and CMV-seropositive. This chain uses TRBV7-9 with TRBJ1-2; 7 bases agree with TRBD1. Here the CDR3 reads CASSLAPDRNYGYTF. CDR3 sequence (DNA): TGTGCCAGCAGCTTAGCCCCGGACAGGAACTATGGCTACACCTTC. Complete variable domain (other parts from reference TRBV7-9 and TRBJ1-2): DTGVSQNPRHKITKRGQNVTFRCDPISEHNRLYWYRQTLGQGPEFLTYFQNEAQLEKSRLLSDRFSAERPKGSFSTLEIQRTEQGDSAMYLCASSLAPDRNYGYTFGSGTRLTVV.